This T cell receptor (beta chain) was sequenced for a study of human T cells and chemical hapten exposure (dated by TCRdb to about 2021). With respect to the entire study: Libraries were combined into a pool for sequencing, and differences in TCR yield between samples came mainly from small differences in library volumes within the pool. In alopecia patients, the study followed how the peripheral blood TCR repertoire changed in vivo over primary and secondary sensitization to diphenylcyclopropenone (DPC), a hapten. Each blood RNA sample was used to sequence both TCR alpha and TCR beta chains. Broader findings and caveats from the paper: DPC sensitization did not change the number of TCRs with a frequency above 1 in 1000, and there was no evidence of changes in global repertoire structure. Repeated subsampling changed both the strength of the expansion versus patch-test correlation and the threshold at which the correlation became significant.

This clonotype came up many times. The specificity of this receptor is unknown. No much larger clone is present one base from it, and per-base qualities are unavailable. Libraries were prepared through RACE. The run used a NextSeq 500. During library preparation, unique molecular identifiers were attached to individual cDNA molecules so that TCRs could be counted quantitatively and reproducibly. The original pipeline was this. Samples had a median of around 92,000 TCRs, with a range from roughly 23,224 to 700,000. V, J and CDR3 annotation of the TCR reads was performed with the Decombinator software suite. For PS versus PT1 abundance plots, all samples were subsampled to the same number of TCRs (28,000). TCRs were defined as expanded if absent before sensitization and observed at least eight times at the 2-week time point. TCRdb handled the public reads itself, with Q25 trimming in fastp and clone calling in MiXCR, and kept productive beta chains. Rows with one shared CDR3 protein collapse into an entry with the most common genes and DNA. These V and J calls are TCRdb output, not the study's own analysis. This sample gives under 95,000 distinct CDR3 sequences in total; just under 9% of them show up just once. The ten most abundant clones make up about 3% of the sample.

From a lookup of the germline V gene, CDR1 and CDR2 are ENHRY and SYGVKD. From the cysteine up to the phenylalanine, the CDR3 has a length of 13 residues. Only the CDR3 part of the read is kept: 39 bases, read in frame from the first base. Clipping removes 5 bases from V and 8 bases from J, with 5 as the unmatched junction base count. The sample's time point label, decoded: healthy volunteer bleed at 2 weeks. Total RNA was isolated from unfractionated whole blood collected in Tempus Blood RNA tubes. Roughly five healthy volunteers were used as TCR sequencing controls and were bled at day 0, 2 weeks and 6 weeks.

This TCR came from a female donor in good health. Some clones in this sample may be carry-over from other donors' samples. The specimen sequenced was whole blood. The sequence links TRBV10-3 to TRBJ1-4; 7 nucleotides in the junction match TRBD1. CDR3 region: CAISPGGEEKLFF. The nucleotides are TGTGCCATCAGTCCAGGGGGTGAAGAAAAACTGTTTTTT.